The 10 T cell receptor beta chains below all came from one sample that was sequenced in a study of PD-L1 blockade in urothelial cancer. The data were produced by immunoSEQ multiplex PCR, yet TCRdb's version contains in-frame clones alone and is incomplete. The table has about 40,000 clones, 80% to 90% seen once. Time point meaning: peripheral blood 6 weeks after treatment start. This specimen consisted of PBMCs, obtained around atezolizumab (anti-PD-L1) treatment. These receptors were taken from a man in his 70s with urothelial cancer.

V is TRBV5-1 and J is TRBJ2-7; 13 bases are shared with TRBD2. CDR3 length: 17 residues. CDR1 is SGHRS and CDR2 is YFSETQ in the germline V gene. The trim removed 2 bases at V and 0 bases at J, leaving 5 bases unmatched. The CDR3 region has the DNA TGCGCCAGCAGCTTCGGGGGGACTAGCGGGATCTCCTACGAGCAGTACTTC. Amino acids: CASSFGGTSGISYEQYF.

The rearrangement uses TRBV18 and TRBJ2-7, with a weak D call TRBD1 (6 bases). The ends were cut back, 6 bases at V and 0 bases at J, with 12 bases in the middle. There are 14 residues in the CDR3. Germline V gene lookup returns CDR1 KGHSH and CDR2 LQKENI. This CDR3 is CASSPGQLSYEQYF. DNA of the CDR3: TGTGCCAGCTCCCCCGGACAGCTCTCCTACGAGCAGTACTTC.

This clone appeared once. The V gene is TRBV18, the J gene TRBJ2-1, with D unclear. V was pared by 3 bases and J by 1 base, with 16 bases between. The CDR3 covers 17 residues. Looked up from germline, CDR1 is KGHSH and CDR2 is LQKENI. The CDR3 region has the DNA TGTGCCAGCTCACCGGCTGGGCGAGTTGGGTCCTACAATGAGCAGTTCTTC. As protein: CASSPAGRVGSYNEQFF.

The gene calls are TRBV5-5 and TRBJ1-1, with D unresolved. Germline CDR1 SGHKS, CDR2 YYEKEE (reference sequence). Trimming cost V 4 bases and J 0 bases, with 13 bases left between them. The CDR3 consists of 15 residues. This CDR3 is CASSPQLAVNTEAFF. The CDR3 coding sequence is TGTGCCAGCAGCCCGCAGCTGGCGGTGAACACTGAAGCTTTCTTT.

CDR3 bases: TGTGCCAGCAGTTCCTTCGGACTAGCGGGAGGCTTTTACAATGAGCAGTTCTTC. Translated: CASSSFGLAGGFYNEQFF. V gene TRBV27 combines with J gene TRBJ2-1; 14 bases are shared with TRBD2. The CDR3 length is 18 residues. Germline CDR1 MNHEY, CDR2 SMNVEV (reference sequence). V lost 4 bases to trimming and J lost 4 bases; unmatched junction nucleotides: 9.

This clone was seen more than once but under ten times. V is TRBV7-3 and J is TRBJ2-2, with D uncertain. V lost 4 bases to trimming and J lost 2 bases, with 8 bases between them. In germline, CDR1 is SGHTA, CDR2 FQGTGA. This CDR3 has 14 residues. Here the CDR3 reads CASSSELNTGELFF. The CDR3 DNA sequence: TGTGCCAGCAGCTCCGAGCTAAACACCGGGGAGCTGTTTTTT.

This chain links TRBV6-5 with TRBJ1-2, with 7 bases that match TRBD1. The CDR3 loop spans 14 amino acids. Germline-derived CDR1 and CDR2 are MNHEY and SVGAGI. Unmatched junction bases numbered 5, after V lost 0 bases and J lost 7 bases. CDR3: CASSYSRQGGGYTF. The CDR3 DNA sequence: TGTGCCAGCAGTTACTCGAGGCAGGGGGGTGGCTACACCTTC.

This clone was observed once. J is TRBJ1-1 and V is TRBV7-2; TRBD1 is a possible D gene (5 bases). V lost 1 base and J 0 bases, leaving 6 bases between the germline ends. Germline CDR1 reads SGHTA; CDR2 reads FQGNSA. The CDR3 length is 14 residues. The CDR3 reads CASSLGQMNTEAFF. In DNA, the CDR3 is TGTGCCAGCAGCTTAGGACAGATGAACACTGAAGCTTTCTTT.

This clone has more than one count but fewer than ten. At the DNA level, this CDR3 is encoded by other sequences in the same sample as well. V gene TRBV19 combines with J gene TRBJ1-4, with TRBD1 matching 7 bases. The CDR3 covers 15 residues. Germline trimming cut 5 bases from V and 8 bases from J; bases unmatched to any gene: 11. Germline CDR1 reads LNHDA; CDR2 reads SQIVND (reference sequence). CDR3 coding DNA: TGTGCCAGTAGTCCCAGGGGACAGACTGCAGAAAAACTGTTTTTT. Its protein product is CASSPRGQTAEKLFF. The full variable domain, in which reference TRBV19 and TRBJ1-4 provide the parts outside the CDR3, is DGGITQSPKYLFRKEGQNVTLSCEQNLNHDAMYWYRQDPGQGLRLIYYSQIVNDFQKGDIAEGYSVSREKKESFPLTVTSAQKNPTAFYLCASSPRGQTAEKLFFGSGTQLSVL.

This chain connects TRBV5-1 to TRBJ2-7, with 7 positions matching TRBD1. This CDR3 is 14 amino acids long. The V gene's germline CDR1 is SGHRS and CDR2 YFSETQ. The trim removed 0 bases at V and 5 bases at J, leaving 5 bases unmatched. The CDR3 coding sequence is TGCGCCAGCAGCTTGGGACAGGGAACCAACGAGCAGTACTTC. This encodes CASSLGQGTNEQYF. The entire variable domain, with the rest obtained from reference TRBV5-1 and TRBJ2-7, is as follows: KAGVTQTPRYLIKTRGQQVTLSCSPISGHRSVSWYQQTPGQGLQFLFEYFSETQRNKGNFPGRFSGRQFSNSRSEMNVSTLELGDSALYLCASSLGQGTNEQYFGPGTRLTVT.